The rows below give T cell receptor beta chains drawn from one sample of a study of PD-1 blockade in classical Hodgkin lymphoma. TCRdb's table, derived via immunoSEQ multiplex PCR, lists solely in-frame clones and lacks some. The sample lists more than 75,000 clones; just over 90% were seen once. Sample: peripheral blood mononuclear cells (PBMCs), taken before the fourth cycle of nivolumab. The source of these receptors is a human donor with classical Hodgkin lymphoma. Both conserved end residues are part of each CDR3. D genes are given only for firm matches. Only part of the rows carry a size: once, few, many, or a class if the clone is expanded.

size	D	V	J	CDR3	DNA
NA	NA	TRBV30	TRBJ2-2	CAWSVRRNTGELFF	TGTGCCTGGAGTGTAAGGCGGAACACCGGGGAGCTGTTTTTT
once	TRBD2	TRBV27	TRBJ2-1	CASSYGGSSFQFF	TGTGCCAGCAGTTACGGCGGGAGCAGTTTCCAGTTCTTC
NA	NA	TRBV19	TRBJ2-2	CASSMPENTGELFF	TGTGCCAGTAGTATGCCCGAGAACACCGGGGAGCTGTTTTTT
NA	NA	TRBV1	TRBJ2-1	CTSSQDQASGRGVCYNEQFF	TGCACCAGCAGCCAAGATCAGGCTAGCGGGAGGGGAGTTTGCTACAATGAGCAGTTCTTC
NA	TRBD2	TRBV29-1	TRBJ2-7	CSVELSGPSYEQYF	TGCAGCGTGGAGCTTAGCGGGCCCTCCTACGAGCAGTACTTC
NA	TRBD1	TRBV28	TRBJ1-2	CASNLPVGQGAHGYTF	TGTGCCAGCAATCTCCCTGTAGGACAGGGGGCGCATGGCTACACCTTC
NA	NA	TRBV6-1	TRBJ2-1	CASSGVDEQFF	TGTGCCAGCAGTGGTGTAGATGAGCAGTTCTTC
NA	NA	TRBV11-2	TRBJ1-2	CASRDEYGYTF	TGTGCCAGCAGAGACGAGTATGGCTACACCTTC
NA	NA	TRBV5-3	TRBJ1-3	CARSLTGEENTIYF	TGTGCCAGAAGCTTAACGGGGGAGGAAAACACCATATATTTT
NA	TRBD2	TRBV25-1	TRBJ2-7	CASSPAGVYEQYF	TGTGCCAGCAGTCCAGCGGGAGTTTACGAGCAGTACTTC
once	TRBD2	TRBV13	TRBJ2-7	CASSLGLAGVTYEQYF	TGTGCCAGCAGCCTCGGACTAGCGGGAGTAACGTACGAGCAGTACTTC
NA	TRBD1	TRBV5-1	TRBJ1-2	CASSLDRGNGYTF	TGCGCCAGCAGCCTCGACAGGGGAAATGGCTACACCTTC
NA	NA	TRBV9	TRBJ1-2	CASSAPQGLSF	TGTGCCAGCAGCGCCCCACAGGGACTCTCCTTC
NA	NA	TRBV9	TRBJ2-3	CASSARPSSDTQYF	TGTGCCAGCAGCGCTCGACCTTCCTCGGATACGCAGTATTTT
NA	NA	TRBV11-2	TRBJ2-5	CASSPPEETQYF	TGTGCCAGCAGCCCACCCGAAGAGACCCAGTACTTC